The entry that follows covers one TCR beta chain sequence. This entry comes from a study of blood T cell repertoires in COVID-19. Study background: Collection of acute and convalescent COVID-19 samples took place in the United States, Italy and Spain. PBMCs, B-cell-depleted T cells, or T cells provided the cDNA or gDNA that made up the material.

Original methodology: How many nucleated cells were present was estimated from reference gene primer amplification. Measured with immunoSEQ multiplex PCR; TCRdb has only the in-frame clones, and not every one. The D gene and trimming were derived from the DNA, and the V and J assignments and clone size from that table. Altogether roughly 67,000 clones are present, 85% being singletons, with the ten largest covering roughly 24%. This TCR was sampled from a man between 45 and 60 years old with acute or convalescent COVID-19. The sample consisted of peripheral blood.

CDR3 sequence: CASSETSYNEQFF. In nucleotides, the CDR3 is TGTGCCAGCAGTGAAACTAGCTACAATGAGCAGTTCTTC. The chain has TRBV6-4 and TRBJ2-1; maybe TRBD2 (5 bases). This CDR3 region has 13 residues. Germline values: CDR1 MRHNA, CDR2 SNTAGT. V was pared by 3 bases and J by 3 bases, with 6 bases between.